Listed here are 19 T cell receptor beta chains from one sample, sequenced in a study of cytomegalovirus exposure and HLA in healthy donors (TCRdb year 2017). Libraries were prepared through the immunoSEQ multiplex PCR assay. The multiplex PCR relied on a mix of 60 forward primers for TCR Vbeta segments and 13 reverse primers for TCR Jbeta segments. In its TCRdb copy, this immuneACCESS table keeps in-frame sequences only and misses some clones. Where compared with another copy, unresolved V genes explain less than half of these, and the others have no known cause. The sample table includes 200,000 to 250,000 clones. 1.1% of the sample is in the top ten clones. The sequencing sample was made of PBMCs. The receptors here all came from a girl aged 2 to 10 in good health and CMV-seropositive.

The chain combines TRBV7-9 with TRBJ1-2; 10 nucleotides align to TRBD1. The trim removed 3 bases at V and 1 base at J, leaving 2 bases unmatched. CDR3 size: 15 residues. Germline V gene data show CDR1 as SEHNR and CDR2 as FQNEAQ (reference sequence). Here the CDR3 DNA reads TGTGCCAGCAGCTTTGGGGACAGGGGTAACTATGGCTACACCTTC. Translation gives CASSFGDRGNYGYTF.

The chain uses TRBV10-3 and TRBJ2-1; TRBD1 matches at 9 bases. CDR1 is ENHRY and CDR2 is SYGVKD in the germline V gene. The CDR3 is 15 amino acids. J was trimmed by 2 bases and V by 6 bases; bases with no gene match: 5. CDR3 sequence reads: CAIRADRGAYNEQFF. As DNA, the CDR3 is TGTGCCATCAGAGCAGACAGGGGGGCCTACAATGAGCAGTTCTTC.

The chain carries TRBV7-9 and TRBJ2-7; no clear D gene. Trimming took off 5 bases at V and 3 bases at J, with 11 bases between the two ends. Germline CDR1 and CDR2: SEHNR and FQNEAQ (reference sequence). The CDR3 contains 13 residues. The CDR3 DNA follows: TGTGCCAGCAGCCCGCTAGTCATCTACGAGCAGTACTTC. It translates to CASSPLVIYEQYF.

The CDR3 DNA reads TGTGCCAGCAGCATTAGCGGGAGTACCCATGAGCAGTTCTTC. Its protein is CASSISGSTHEQFF. The rearrangement links TRBV13 to TRBJ2-1; 9 bases agree with TRBD2. Germline V lookup: CDR1 PRHDT, CDR2 FYEKMQ (reference sequence). The CDR3 sequence is 14 residues long. J lost 8 bases, V lost 5 bases, and 7 bases had no gene match.

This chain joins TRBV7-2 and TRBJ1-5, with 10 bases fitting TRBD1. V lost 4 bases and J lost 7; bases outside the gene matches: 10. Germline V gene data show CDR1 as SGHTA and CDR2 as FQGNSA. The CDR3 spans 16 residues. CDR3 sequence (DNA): TGTGCCAGCAGCTCCCGGGACAGGGGAGGAGGCCAGCCCCAGCATTTT. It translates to CASSSRDRGGGQPQHF.

The CDR3 protein is CAWQKAKTAYEQYF. DNA of the CDR3: TGTGCCTGGCAAAAAGCCAAGACAGCCTACGAGCAGTACTTC. The chain combines TRBV30 with TRBJ2-5; tentatively, D is TRBD1 (5 bases). The end of the DNA is better explained by TRBJ2-7, so the J call may be wrong. From germline, CDR1 is GTSNPN and CDR2 SVGIG (reference sequence). CDR3 size: 14 residues.

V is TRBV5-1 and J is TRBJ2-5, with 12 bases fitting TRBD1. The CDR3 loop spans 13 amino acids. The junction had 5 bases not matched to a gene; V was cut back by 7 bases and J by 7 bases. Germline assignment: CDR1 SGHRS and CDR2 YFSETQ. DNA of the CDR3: TGCGCCAGCGGGGGACAGGGGGCGCCGACCCAGTACTTC. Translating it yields CASGGQGAPTQYF.

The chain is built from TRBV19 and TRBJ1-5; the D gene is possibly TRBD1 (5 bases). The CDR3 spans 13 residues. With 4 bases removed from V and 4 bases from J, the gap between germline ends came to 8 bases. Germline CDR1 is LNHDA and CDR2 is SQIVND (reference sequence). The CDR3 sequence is CASSKTANQPQHF. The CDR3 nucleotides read TGTGCCAGTAGTAAGACAGCGAATCAGCCCCAGCATTTT.

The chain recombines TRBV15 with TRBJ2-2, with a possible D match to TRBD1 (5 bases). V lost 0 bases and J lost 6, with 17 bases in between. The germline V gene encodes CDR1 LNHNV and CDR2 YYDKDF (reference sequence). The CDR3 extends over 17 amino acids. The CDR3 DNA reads TGTGCCACCAGCAGAGATCTCCAGGGTGCTGTGTCCGGGGAGCTGTTTTTT. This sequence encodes CATSRDLQGAVSGELFF.

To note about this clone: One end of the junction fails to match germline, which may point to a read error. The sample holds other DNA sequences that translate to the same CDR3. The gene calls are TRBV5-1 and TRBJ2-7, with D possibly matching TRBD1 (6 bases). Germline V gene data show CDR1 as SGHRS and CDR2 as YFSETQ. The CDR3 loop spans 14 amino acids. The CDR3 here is CASSSRQAPYEQYF. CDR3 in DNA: TGCGCCAGCAGCAGTCGACAGGCCCCCTACGAACAGTACTTC.

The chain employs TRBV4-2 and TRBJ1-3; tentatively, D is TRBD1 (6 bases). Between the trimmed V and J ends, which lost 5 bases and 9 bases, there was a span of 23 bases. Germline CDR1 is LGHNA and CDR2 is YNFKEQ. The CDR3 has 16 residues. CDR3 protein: CASSFVGDNSGGTIYF. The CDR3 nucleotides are TGTGCCAGCAGCTTTGTAGGGGACAACTCGGGGGGCACCATATATTTT.

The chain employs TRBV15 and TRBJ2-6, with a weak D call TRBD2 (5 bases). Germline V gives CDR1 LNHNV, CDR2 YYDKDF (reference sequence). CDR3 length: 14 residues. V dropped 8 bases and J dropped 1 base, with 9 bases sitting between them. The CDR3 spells CATSEGSGANVLTF. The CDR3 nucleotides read TGTGCCACCTCCGAGGGATCTGGGGCCAACGTCCTGACTTTC.

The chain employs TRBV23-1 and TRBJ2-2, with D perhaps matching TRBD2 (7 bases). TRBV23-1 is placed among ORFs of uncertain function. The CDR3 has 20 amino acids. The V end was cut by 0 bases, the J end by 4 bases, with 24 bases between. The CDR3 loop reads CASSQSNIREDRRGTGELFF. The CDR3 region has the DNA TGCGCCAGCAGTCAATCTAATATCCGGGAGGACCGCAGGGGCACCGGGGAGCTGTTTTTT.

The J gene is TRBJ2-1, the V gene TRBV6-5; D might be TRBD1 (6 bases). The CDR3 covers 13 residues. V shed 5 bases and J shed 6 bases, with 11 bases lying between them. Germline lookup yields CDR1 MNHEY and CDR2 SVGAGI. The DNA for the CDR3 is TGTGCCAGCAGTCCAACAGGGTTCAATGAGCAGTTCTTC. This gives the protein CASSPTGFNEQFF.

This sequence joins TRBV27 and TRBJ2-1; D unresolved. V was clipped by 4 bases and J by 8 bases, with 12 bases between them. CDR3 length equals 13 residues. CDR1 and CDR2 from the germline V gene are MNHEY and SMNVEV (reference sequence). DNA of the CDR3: TGTGCCAGCAGTTCCCGACAAGCCTATGAGCAGTTCTTC. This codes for CASSSRQAYEQFF.

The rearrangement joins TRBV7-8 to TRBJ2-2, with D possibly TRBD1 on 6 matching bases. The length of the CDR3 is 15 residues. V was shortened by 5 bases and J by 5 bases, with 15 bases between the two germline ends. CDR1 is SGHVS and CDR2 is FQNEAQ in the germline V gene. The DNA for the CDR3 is TGTGCCAGCAGCCCGATCTCACAGGGAACCGGGGAGCTGTTTTTT. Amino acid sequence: CASSPISQGTGELFF.

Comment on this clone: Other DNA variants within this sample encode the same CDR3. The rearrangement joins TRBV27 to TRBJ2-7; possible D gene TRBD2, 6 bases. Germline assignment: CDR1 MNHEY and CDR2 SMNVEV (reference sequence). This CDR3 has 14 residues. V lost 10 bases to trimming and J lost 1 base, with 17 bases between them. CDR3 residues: CATMGLARSYEQYF. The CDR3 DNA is TGTGCCACCATGGGACTGGCGAGATCCTACGAGCAGTACTTC.

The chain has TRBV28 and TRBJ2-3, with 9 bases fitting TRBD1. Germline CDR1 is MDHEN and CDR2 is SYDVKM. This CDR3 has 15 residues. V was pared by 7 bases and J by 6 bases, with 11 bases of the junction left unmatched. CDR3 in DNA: TGTGCCAGCACGTCCGGGACAGGGCTTACGGATACGCAGTATTTT. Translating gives CASTSGTGLTDTQYF.

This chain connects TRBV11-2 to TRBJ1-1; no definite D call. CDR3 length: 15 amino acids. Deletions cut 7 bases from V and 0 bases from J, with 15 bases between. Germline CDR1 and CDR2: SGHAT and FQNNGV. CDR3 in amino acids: CASTPPSGLNTEAFF. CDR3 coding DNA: TGTGCCAGCACCCCTCCGTCAGGTTTGAACACTGAAGCTTTCTTT.